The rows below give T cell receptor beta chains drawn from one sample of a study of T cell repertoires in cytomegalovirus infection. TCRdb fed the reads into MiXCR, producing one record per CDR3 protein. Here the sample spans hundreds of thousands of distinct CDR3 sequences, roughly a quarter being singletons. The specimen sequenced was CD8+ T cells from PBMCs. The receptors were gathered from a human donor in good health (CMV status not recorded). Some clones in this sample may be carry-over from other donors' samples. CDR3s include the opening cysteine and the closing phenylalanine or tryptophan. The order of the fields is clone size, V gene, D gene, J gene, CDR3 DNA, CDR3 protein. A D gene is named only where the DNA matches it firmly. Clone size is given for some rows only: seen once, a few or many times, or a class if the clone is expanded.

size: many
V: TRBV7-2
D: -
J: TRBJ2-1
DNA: TGTGCCAGCAGCTTAGCGCGGGCTAGCCGAACCCATGAGCAGTTCTTC
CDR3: CASSLARASRTHEQFF

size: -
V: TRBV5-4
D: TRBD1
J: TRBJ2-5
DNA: TGTGCCAGCAGCTTGGTGGGACAGGGGGCGCGTGAGACCCAGTACTTC
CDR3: CASSLVGQGARETQYF

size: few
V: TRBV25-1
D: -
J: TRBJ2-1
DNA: TGTGCCTCTGGACCCCCGTGGGATGAGCAGTTCTTC
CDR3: CASGPPWDEQFF

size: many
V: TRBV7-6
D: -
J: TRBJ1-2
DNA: TGTGCCAGCAGCTCTCCGGCCCCCGGAGATGGCTACACCTTC
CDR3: CASSSPAPGDGYTF

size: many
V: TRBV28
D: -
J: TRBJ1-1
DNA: TGTGCCAGCAGTTCGGCAGGAAGGGCTGAAGCTTTCTTT
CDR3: CASSSAGRAEAFF

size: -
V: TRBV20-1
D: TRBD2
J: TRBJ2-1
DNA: TGCAGTACTAGAGGGACTAGCGGGGGGGCCTCGTTCCATGAGCAGTTCTTC
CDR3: CSTRGTSGGASFHEQFF

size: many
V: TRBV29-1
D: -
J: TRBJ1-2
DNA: TGCAGCGTTGAGAGTAAACAGGAGGAGGACGGCTACACCTTC
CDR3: CSVESKQEEDGYTF

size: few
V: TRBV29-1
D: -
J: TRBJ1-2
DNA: TGCAGCGTTCGGAGCCCAGACGACTATGGCTACACCTTC
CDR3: CSVRSPDDYGYTF

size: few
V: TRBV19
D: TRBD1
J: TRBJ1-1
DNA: TGTGCCAGTGGGGACAGACTCTTTGAAGCTTTCTTT
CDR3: CASGDRLFEAFF

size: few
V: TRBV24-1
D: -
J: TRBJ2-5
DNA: TGTGCCACCAGTGACCGAGGGACACCACAAGAGACCCAGTACTTC
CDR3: CATSDRGTPQETQYF

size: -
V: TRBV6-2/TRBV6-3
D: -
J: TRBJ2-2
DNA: TGTGCCAGCACCCTCGACGGGGAGCTGTTTTTT
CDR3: CASTLDGELFF

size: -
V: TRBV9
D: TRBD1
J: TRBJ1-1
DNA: TGTGCCAGCAGCCGTGGAGGGGGCGGAATGAACACTGAAGCTTTCTTT
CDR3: CASSRGGGGMNTEAFF

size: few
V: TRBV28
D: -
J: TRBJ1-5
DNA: TGTGCCAGCAGTTTAAGGAGGGGGTCGTTCAATCAGCCCCAGCATTTT
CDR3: CASSLRRGSFNQPQHF

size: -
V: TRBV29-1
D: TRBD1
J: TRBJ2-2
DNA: TGCAGCGTTTTCGGCAGGGGGCGTACCGGGGAGCTGTTTTTT
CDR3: CSVFGRGRTGELFF

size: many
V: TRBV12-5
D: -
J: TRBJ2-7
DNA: TGTGCTAGTGGTTTGCCGCAGGGACATGGGCCCTACGAGCAGTACTTC
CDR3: CASGLPQGHGPYEQYF